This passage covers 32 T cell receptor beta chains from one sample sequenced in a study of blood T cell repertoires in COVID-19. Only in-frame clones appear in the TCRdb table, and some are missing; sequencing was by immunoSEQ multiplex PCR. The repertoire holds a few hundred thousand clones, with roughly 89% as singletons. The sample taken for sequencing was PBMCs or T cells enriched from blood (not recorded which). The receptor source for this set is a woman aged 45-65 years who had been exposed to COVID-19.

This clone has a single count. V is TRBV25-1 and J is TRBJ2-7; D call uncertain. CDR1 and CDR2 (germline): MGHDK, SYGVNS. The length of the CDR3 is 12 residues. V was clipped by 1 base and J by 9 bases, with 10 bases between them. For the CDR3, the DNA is TGTGCCAGCAGTGAATCCCCAGGCCGGCAGTACTTC. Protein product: CASSESPGRQYF.

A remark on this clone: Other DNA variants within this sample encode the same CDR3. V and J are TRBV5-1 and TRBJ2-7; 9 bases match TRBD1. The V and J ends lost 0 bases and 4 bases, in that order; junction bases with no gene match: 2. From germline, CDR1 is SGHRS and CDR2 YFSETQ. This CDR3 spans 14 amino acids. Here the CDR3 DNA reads TGCGCCAGCAGCTTGGACAGGGGGCCTTACGAGCAGTACTTC. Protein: CASSLDRGPYEQYF. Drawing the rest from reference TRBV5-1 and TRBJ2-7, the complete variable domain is KAGVTQTPRYLIKTRGQQVTLSCSPISGHRSVSWYQQTPGQGLQFLFEYFSETQRNKGNFPGRFSGRQFSNSRSEMNVSTLELGDSALYLCASSLDRGPYEQYFGPGTRLTVT.

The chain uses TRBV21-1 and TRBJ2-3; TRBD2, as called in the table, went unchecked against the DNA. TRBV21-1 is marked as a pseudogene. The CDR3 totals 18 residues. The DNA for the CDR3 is TGTGCCAGCAGCAAAGAAGGGACTAGCGGGGGATATACAGATACGCAGTATTTT. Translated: CASSKEGTSGGYTDTQYF.

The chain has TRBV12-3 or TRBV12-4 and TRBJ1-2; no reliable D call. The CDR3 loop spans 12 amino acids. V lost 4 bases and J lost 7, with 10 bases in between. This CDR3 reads CASSWAVGGYTF. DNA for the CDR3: TGTGCCAGCAGTTGGGCAGTGGGTGGCTACACCTTC.

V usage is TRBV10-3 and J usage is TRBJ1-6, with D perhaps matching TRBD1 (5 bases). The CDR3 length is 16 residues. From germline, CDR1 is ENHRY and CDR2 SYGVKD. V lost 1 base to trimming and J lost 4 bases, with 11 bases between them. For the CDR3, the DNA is TGTGCCATCAGTGAGTTCGGCAGGGAATATAATTCACCCCTCCACTTT. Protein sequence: CAISEFGREYNSPLHF.

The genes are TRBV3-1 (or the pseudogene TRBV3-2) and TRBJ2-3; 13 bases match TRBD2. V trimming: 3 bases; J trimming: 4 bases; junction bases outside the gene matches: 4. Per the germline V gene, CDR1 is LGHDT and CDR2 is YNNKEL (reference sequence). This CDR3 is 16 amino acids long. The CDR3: CASSHLLAGGADTQYF. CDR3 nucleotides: TGTGCCAGCAGCCACCTACTAGCGGGGGGGGCAGATACGCAGTATTTT.

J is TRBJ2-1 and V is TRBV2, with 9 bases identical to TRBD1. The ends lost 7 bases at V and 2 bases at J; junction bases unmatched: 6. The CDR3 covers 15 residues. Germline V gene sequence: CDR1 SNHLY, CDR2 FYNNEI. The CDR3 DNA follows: TGTGCCAGCACAACCGGGACAGGGCCCTACAATGAGCAGTTCTTC. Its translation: CASTTGTGPYNEQFF.

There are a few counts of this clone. In nucleotides, the CDR3 is TGTGCCAGCAGCCTCCTTGGACAGGGGGCTAACTATGGCTACACCTTC. Protein sequence: CASSLLGQGANYGYTF. The genes are TRBV28 and TRBJ1-2, with 10 nucleotides matching TRBD1. This CDR3 comprises 16 residues. Germline CDR1 is MDHEN and CDR2 is SYDVKM. V was clipped by 6 bases and J by 0 bases; unmatched bases: 7.

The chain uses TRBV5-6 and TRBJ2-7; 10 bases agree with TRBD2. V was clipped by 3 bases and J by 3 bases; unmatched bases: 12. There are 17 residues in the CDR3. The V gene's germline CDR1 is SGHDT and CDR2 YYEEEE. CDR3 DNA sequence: TGTGCCAGCAGCTCTCTAGCGGGGGCCGTAATGATCTACGAGCAGTACTTC. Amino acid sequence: CASSSLAGAVMIYEQYF. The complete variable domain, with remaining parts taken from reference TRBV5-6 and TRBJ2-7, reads DAGVTQSPTHLIKTRGQQVTLRCSPKSGHDTVSWYQQALGQGPQFIFQYYEEEERQRGNFPDRFSGHQFPNYSSELNVNALLLGDSALYLCASSSLAGAVMIYEQYFGPGTRLTVT.

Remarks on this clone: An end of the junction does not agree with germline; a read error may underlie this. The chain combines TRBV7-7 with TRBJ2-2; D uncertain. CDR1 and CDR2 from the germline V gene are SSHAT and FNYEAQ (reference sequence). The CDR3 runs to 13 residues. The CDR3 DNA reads TGTGCTAGCAGCTTAGTTCAGACCGGGGAGCTGTTTTTT. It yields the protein CASSLVQTGELFF.

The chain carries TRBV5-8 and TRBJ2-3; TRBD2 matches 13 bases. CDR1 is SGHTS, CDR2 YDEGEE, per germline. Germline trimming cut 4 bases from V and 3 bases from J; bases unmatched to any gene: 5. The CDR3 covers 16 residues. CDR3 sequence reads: CASSPGLAGVTDTQYF. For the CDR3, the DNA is TGTGCCAGCAGCCCAGGACTAGCGGGGGTGACAGATACGCAGTATTTT.

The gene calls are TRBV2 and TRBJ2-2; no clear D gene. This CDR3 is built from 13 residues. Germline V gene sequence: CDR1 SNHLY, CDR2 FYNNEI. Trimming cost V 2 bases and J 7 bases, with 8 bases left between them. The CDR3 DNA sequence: TGTGCCAGCAGTGAACGTAGATTCGGGGAGCTGTTTTTT. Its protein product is CASSERRFGELFF.

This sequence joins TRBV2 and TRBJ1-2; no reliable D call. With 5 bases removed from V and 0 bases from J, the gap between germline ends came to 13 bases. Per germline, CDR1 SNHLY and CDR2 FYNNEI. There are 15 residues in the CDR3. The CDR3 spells CASSRPTLANYGYTF. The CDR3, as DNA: TGTGCCAGCAGTCGACCGACACTAGCTAACTATGGCTACACCTTC.

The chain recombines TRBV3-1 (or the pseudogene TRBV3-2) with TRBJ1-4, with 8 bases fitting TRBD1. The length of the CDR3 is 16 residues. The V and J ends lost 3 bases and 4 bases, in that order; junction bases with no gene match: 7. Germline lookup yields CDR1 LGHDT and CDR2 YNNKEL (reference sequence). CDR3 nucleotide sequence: TGTGCCAGCAGCCACGTGGGACAGGTAAATAATGAAAAACTGTTTTTT. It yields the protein CASSHVGQVNNEKLFF.

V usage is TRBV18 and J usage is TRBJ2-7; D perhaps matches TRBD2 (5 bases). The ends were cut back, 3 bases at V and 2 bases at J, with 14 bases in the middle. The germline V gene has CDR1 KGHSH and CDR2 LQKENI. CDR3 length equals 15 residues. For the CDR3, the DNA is TGTGCCAGCTCACCCCCCCCAGAGGGTCCCTACGAGCAGTACTTC. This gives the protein CASSPPPEGPYEQYF.

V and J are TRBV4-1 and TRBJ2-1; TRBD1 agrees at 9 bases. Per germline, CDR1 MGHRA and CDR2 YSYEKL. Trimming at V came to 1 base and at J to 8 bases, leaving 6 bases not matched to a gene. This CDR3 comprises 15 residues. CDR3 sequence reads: CASSQGGQGRDEQFF. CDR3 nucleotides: TGCGCCAGCAGCCAAGGCGGACAGGGGAGAGATGAGCAGTTCTTC.

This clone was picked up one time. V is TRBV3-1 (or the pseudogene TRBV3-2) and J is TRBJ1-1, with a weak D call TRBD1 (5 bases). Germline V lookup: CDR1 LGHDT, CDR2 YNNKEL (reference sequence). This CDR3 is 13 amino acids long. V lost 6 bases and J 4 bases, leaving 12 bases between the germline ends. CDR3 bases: TGTGCCAGCAGGGGGGGAGAGAGCACTGAAGCTTTCTTT. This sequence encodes CASRGGESTEAFF.

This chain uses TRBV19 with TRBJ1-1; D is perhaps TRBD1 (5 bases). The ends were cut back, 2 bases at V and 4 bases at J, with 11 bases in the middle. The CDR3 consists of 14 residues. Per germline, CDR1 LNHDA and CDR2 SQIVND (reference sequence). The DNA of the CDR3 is TGTGCCAGTAGTATACAGGGCAGTGGCACTGAAGCTTTCTTT. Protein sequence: CASSIQGSGTEAFF.

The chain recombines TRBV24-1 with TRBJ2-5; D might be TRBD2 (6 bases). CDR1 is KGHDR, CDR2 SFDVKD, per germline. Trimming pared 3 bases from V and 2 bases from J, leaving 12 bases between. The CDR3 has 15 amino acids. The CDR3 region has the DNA TGTGCCACCAGTGATGGGGGAGGAGGGCAAGAGACCCAGTACTTC. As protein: CATSDGGGGQETQYF.

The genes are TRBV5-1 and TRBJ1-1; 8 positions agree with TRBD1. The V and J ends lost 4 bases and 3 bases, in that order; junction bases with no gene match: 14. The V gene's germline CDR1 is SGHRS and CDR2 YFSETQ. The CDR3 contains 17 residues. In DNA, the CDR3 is TGCGCCAGCAGCCCAGGACAGGGAAACCCGGGCTACACTGAAGCTTTCTTT. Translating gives CASSPGQGNPGYTEAFF.

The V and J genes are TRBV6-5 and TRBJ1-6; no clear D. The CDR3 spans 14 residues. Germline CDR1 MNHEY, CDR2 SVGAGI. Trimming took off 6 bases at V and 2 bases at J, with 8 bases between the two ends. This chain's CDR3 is CASRGEPYNSPLHF. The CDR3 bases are TGTGCCAGCAGAGGAGAACCCTATAATTCACCCCTCCACTTT.

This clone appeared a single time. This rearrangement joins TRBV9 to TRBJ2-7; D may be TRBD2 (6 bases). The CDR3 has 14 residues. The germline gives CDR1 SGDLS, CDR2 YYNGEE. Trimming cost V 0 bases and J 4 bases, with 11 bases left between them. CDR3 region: CASSVGGEEYEQYF. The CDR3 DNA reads TGTGCCAGCAGCGTAGGGGGGGAAGAGTACGAGCAGTACTTC.

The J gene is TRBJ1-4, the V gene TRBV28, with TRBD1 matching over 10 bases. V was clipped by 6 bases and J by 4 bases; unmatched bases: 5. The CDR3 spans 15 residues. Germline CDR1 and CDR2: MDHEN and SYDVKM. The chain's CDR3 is CASRGTGAYNEKLFF. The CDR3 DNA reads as TGTGCCAGCAGAGGGACAGGGGCTTATAATGAAAAACTGTTTTTT.

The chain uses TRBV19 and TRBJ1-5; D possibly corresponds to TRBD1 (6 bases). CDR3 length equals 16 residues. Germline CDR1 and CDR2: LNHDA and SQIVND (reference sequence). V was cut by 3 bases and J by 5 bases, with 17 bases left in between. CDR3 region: CASSINGGGGYQPQHF. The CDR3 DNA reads TGTGCCAGTAGTATTAATGGGGGGGGCGGTTATCAGCCCCAGCATTTT. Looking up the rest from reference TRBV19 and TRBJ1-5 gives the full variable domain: DGGITQSPKYLFRKEGQNVTLSCEQNLNHDAMYWYRQDPGQGLRLIYYSQIVNDFQKGDIAEGYSVSREKKESFPLTVTSAQKNPTAFYLCASSINGGGGYQPQHFGDGTRLSIL.

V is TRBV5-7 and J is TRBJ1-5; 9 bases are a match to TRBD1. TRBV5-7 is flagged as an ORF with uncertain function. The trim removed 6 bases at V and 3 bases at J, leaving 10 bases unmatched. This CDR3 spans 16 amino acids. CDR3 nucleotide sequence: TGTGCCAGCAAACCCCGGGACAGGGCATCCAATCAGCCCCAGCATTTT. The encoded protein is CASKPRDRASNQPQHF.

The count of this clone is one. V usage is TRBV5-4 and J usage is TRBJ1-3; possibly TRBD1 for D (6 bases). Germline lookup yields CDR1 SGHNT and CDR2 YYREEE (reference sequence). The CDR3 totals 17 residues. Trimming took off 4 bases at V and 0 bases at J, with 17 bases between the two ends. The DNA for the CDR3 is TGTGCCAGCAGCCCGGGACAATCATTCGGCTCTGGAAACACCATATATTTT. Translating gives CASSPGQSFGSGNTIYF.

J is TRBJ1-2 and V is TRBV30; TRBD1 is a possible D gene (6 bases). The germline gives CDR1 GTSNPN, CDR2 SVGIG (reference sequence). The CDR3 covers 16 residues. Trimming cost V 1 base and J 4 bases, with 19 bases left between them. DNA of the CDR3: TGTGCCTGGAGTGCCGGTGGACCAGGGGTAACCTATGGCTACACCTTC. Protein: CAWSAGGPGVTYGYTF.

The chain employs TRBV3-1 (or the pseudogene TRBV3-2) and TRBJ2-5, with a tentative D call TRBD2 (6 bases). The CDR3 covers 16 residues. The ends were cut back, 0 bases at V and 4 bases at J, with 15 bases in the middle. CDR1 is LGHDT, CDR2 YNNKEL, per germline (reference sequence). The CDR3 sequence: CASSQELAEARETQYF. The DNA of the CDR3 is TGTGCCAGCAGCCAAGAATTAGCGGAAGCGAGAGAGACCCAGTACTTC.

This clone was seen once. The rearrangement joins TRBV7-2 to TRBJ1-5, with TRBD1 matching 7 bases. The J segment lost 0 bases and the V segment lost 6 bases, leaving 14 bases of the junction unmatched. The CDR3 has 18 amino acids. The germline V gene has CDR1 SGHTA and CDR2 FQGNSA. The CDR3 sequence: CASSSDRRGIYSNQPQHF. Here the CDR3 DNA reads TGTGCCAGCAGTTCGGACAGGAGGGGGATATATAGCAATCAGCCCCAGCATTTT.

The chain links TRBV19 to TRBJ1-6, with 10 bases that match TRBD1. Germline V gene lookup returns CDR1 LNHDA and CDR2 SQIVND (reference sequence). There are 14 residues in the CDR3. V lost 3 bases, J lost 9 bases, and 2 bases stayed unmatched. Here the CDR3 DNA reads TGTGCCAGTAGTATCGGGACAGGGGCTTCACCCCTCCACTTT. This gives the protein CASSIGTGASPLHF.

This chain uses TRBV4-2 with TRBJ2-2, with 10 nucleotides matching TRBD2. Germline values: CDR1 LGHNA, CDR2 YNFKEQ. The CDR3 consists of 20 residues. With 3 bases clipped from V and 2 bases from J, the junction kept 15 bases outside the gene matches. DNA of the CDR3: TGTGCCAGCAGCCAGTCCGCCGCTGGACTAGCGGAGCCAAACACCGGGGAGCTGTTTTTT. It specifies CASSQSAAGLAEPNTGELFF.

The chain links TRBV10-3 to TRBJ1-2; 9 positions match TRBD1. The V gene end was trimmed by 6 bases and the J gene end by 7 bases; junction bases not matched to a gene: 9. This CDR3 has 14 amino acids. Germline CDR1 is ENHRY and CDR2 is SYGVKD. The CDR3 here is CAISDPGQGGGYTF. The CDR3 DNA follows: TGTGCCATCAGCGATCCGGGACAGGGTGGTGGCTACACCTTC.